Below, one TCR beta chain is given with its context. This record belongs to a study of glioma-infiltrating T cells after dendritic cell vaccination. V lost 7 bases, J lost 3 bases, and 15 bases lay in between. Germline lookup yields CDR1 SGHTA and CDR2 FQGNSA. The CDR3 consists of 14 residues. The assay was immunoSEQ multiplex PCR, and TCRdb's table has in-frame clones only and misses some. The table has roughly 100,000 clones, about four fifths seen once. The material sequenced was blood, taken before dendritic cell vaccination. The receptor comes from a human donor with glioblastoma. The V call is TRBV7-2, the J call TRBJ1-1, with D perhaps TRBD1 (5 bases). The CDR3 nucleotides read TGTGCCAGCATCCCAGCCAGGGAAGACACTGAAGCTTTCTTT. Translating it yields CASIPAREDTEAFF.